This TCR beta chain came from a study of early T cells in non-severe SARS-CoV-2 infection. This clonotype was picked up many times. Antigen unknown. As part of library construction, unique molecular identifiers were attached to individual cDNA molecules. TCRdb re-called the 5' RACE reads through MiXCR, storing one row per CDR3 protein. The sample contains roughly 100,000 distinct CDR3 sequences, around 14% of which appear only once. Findings and caveats of the study: VDJdb matching, biased toward anti-spike CD8 responses, missed private and CD4 specificities.

Trimming stripped 2 bases from V and 5 bases from J, with 11 bases between. CDR3 length: 14 residues. Germline CDR1 SGHVS, CDR2 FQNEAQ. The chain recombines TRBV7-8 with TRBJ2-3; D call uncertain. The sequenced material came from whole blood. This clonotype originated in an adult who was a healthcare worker with PCR-confirmed SARS-CoV-2 infection or an uninfected control (not recorded which). CDR3 region: CASSLSRPGDTQYF. In DNA form, the CDR3 reads TGTGCCAGCAGCTTAAGCCGGCCGGGAGATACGCAGTATTTT.